Included here is one TCR beta chain sequence, with context. Its target is not known. The CDR3 is 13 residues long. V was trimmed by 5 bases and J by 0 bases, leaving 7 bases between them. Germline CDR1 SGHTA, CDR2 FQGTGA. The source of the sample is a study of cytomegalovirus exposure and HLA in healthy donors. Study details: An earlier analysis identified 120 million or so unique TCR beta sequences in about 200 million T cells. Around 85 million unique TCR sequences came from HLA-typed donors in an early release.

General study findings and limits: According to a later analysis, most TCR beta chains associated with CMV appeared HLA-restricted. For TCR beta chains, V- and J-gene trimming was later linked to a missense DCLRE1C variant.

The PCR contained 60 Vbeta and 13 Jbeta primers. Method: immunoSEQ multiplex PCR; TCRdb's copy keeps in-frame clones and lacks some. The table shows over 120,000 clones, with 80% occurring only once. V and J are TRBV7-3 and TRBJ1-2; D gene uncertain. The clonotype originates from a woman in her 30s in good health and CMV-seronegative. The material sequenced was PBMCs. CDR3 amino acids: CASSPQANYGYTF. The CDR3 DNA is TGTGCCAGCAGCCCCCAGGCTAACTATGGCTACACCTTC.